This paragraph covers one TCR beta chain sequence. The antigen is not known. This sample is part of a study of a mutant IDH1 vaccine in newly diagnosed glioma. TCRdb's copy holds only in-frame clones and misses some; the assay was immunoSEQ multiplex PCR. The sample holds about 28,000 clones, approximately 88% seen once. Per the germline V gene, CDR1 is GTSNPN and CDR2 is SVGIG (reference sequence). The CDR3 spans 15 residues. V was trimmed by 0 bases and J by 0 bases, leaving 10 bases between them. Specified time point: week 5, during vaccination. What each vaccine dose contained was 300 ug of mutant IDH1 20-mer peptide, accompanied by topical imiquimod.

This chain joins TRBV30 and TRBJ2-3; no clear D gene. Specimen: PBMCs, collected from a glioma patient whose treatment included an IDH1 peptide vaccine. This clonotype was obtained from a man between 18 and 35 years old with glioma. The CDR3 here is CAWSVDGYSTDTQYF. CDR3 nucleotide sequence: TGTGCCTGGAGTGTAGACGGCTATAGCACAGATACGCAGTATTTT.